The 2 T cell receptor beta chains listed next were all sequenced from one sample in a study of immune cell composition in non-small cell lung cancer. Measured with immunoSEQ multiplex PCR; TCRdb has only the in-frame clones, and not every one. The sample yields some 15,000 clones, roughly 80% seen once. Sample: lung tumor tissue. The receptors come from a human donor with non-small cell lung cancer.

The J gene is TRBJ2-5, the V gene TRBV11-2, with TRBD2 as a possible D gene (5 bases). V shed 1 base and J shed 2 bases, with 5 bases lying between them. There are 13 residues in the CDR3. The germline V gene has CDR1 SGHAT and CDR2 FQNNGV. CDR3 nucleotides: TGTGCCAGCAGCTTAGGGACTCAAGAGACCCAGTACTTC. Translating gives CASSLGTQETQYF.

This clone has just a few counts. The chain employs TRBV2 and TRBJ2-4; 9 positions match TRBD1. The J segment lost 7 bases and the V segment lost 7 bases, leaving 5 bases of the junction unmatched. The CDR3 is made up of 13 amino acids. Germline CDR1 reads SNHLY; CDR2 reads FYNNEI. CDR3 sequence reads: CASTGDRGNIQYF. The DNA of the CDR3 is TGTGCCAGCACCGGAGACAGGGGGAACATTCAGTACTTC.